These 5 T cell receptor beta chains originate from one sample sequenced in a study of blood T cell repertoires in COVID-19. TCRdb's table, derived via immunoSEQ multiplex PCR, lists solely in-frame clones and lacks some. The sample has about 73,000 clones; over 75% are singletons. The sequenced sample consisted of peripheral blood. These receptors were taken from a woman aged 60 to 75 with acute or convalescent COVID-19.

Here the CDR3 reads CASSPNRGRGEKLFF. CDR3 bases: TGTGCCAGCAGCCCGAACAGGGGGCGGGGTGAAAAACTGTTTTTT. This chain joins TRBV3-1 (or the pseudogene TRBV3-2) and TRBJ1-4, with TRBD1 identical over 9 bases. The V segment lost 4 bases and the J segment 7 bases; nucleotides outside the gene matches: 7. There are 15 residues in the CDR3. Germline CDR1 and CDR2: LGHDT and YNNKEL (reference sequence).

The V gene is TRBV7-2, the J gene TRBJ2-7; 7 bases align to TRBD2. The CDR3 consists of 13 residues. The ends lost 5 bases at V and 3 bases at J; junction bases unmatched: 4. The V gene's germline CDR1 is SGHTA and CDR2 FQGNSA. CDR3 in DNA: TGTGCCAGCAGCCGAAGCGGGGTCTACGAGCAGTACTTC. Its translation is CASSRSGVYEQYF.

The rearrangement links TRBV15 to TRBJ1-1; possible D gene TRBD1, 5 bases. Per germline, CDR1 LNHNV and CDR2 YYDKDF (reference sequence). Trimming stripped 5 bases from V and 2 bases from J, with 15 bases between. The length of the CDR3 is 15 residues. CDR3 in amino acids: CATSEKARANTEAFF. The CDR3, as DNA: TGTGCCACCAGCGAAAAAGCCAGGGCTAACACTGAAGCTTTCTTT.

The chain employs TRBV10-3 and TRBJ2-3, with 9 bases fitting TRBD1. V shed 7 bases, J shed 0 bases, and the junction held 2 bases outside the gene matches. Germline CDR1 is ENHRY and CDR2 is SYGVKD. There are 14 residues in the CDR3. CDR3 in DNA: TGTGCCATCAAAGGGACAGGGAGCACAGATACGCAGTATTTT. Its protein is CAIKGTGSTDTQYF.

The CDR3 sequence is CASSLTQGEGNTIYF. CDR3 nucleotide sequence: TGTGCCAGCAGCCTGACACAGGGAGAGGGAAACACCATATATTTT. The rearrangement joins TRBV28 to TRBJ1-3; TRBD1 is a possible D gene (6 bases). CDR1 and CDR2 from the germline V gene are MDHEN and SYDVKM. V lost 6 bases and J 4 bases, leaving 16 bases between the germline ends. The CDR3 runs to 15 residues.